This T cell receptor beta chain comes out of a study of identical twins. Study conclusions and caveats: Model-predicted out-of-frame TCR alpha sharing fell below observed values in monozygotic twins. Sequences that were out-of-frame, alpha and twin-shared displayed an excess of low generation probability. Findings depended on cross-sectional statistics rather than tracking the same donors.

TCRdb re-called the 5' RACE reads with MiXCR, one entry per CDR3 protein. The sample consists of approximately 350,000 distinct CDR3 sequences, roughly an eighth of them appearing once. The length of the CDR3 is 16 residues. Germline values: CDR1 SGHVS, CDR2 FQNEAQ. V was pared by 4 bases and J by 1 base, with 16 bases between. This clonotype was recorded at least ten times. What it binds is not known. A further study also used this sample, focusing on yellow fever vaccine responses in identical twins.

This clonotype was obtained from a woman younger than 30 in good health. Sequenced material: CD8+ T cells sorted from blood. The gene calls are TRBV7-8 and TRBJ2-5, with D maybe TRBD2 (6 bases). CDR3 bases: TGTGCCAGCAGCTCAGATCGGGGACTTCCCCAAGAGACCCAGTACTTC. Its protein is CASSSDRGLPQETQYF.